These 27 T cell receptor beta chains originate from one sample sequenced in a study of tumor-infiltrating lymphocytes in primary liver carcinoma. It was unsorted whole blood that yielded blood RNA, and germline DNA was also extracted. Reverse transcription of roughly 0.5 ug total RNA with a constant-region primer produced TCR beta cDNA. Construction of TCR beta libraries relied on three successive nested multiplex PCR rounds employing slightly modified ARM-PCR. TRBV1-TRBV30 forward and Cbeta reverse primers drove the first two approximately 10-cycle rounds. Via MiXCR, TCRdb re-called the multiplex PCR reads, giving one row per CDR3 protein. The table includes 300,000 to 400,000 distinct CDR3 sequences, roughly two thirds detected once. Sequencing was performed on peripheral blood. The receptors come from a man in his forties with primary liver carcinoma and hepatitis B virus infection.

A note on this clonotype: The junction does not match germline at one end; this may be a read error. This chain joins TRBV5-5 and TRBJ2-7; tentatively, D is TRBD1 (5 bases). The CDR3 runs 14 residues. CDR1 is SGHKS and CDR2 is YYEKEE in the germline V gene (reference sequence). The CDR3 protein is CASSQSDIPYVQYF. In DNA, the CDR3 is TGTGCCAGCAGCCAATCGGACATACCTTACGTGCAGTACTTC.

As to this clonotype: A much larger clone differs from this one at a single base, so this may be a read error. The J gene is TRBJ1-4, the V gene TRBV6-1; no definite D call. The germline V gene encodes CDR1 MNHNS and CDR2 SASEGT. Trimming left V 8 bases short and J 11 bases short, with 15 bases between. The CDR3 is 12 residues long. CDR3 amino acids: CASRPSGDKLFF. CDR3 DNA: TGTGCCAGCCGGCCGTCGGGTGATAAACTGTTTTTT.

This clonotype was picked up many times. This CDR3 is CASRLGTSAYNEQFF. As DNA, the CDR3 is TGTGCCAGCAGGCTCGGGACTAGCGCTTACAATGAGCAGTTCTTC. The rearrangement uses TRBV6-5 and TRBJ2-1, with 10 bases matching TRBD2. V was pared by 6 bases and J by 4 bases, with 6 bases of the junction left unmatched. From germline, CDR1 is MNHEY and CDR2 SVGAGI. The CDR3 spans 15 residues.

CDR3 sequence reads: CASSPSGGGAQYF. The DNA of the CDR3 is TGTGCCAGCAGCCCCTCCGGGGGTGGTGCGCAGTATTTT. The V gene is TRBV28, the J gene TRBJ2-3, with D perhaps TRBD2 (6 bases). V dropped 6 bases and J dropped 10 bases, with 17 bases sitting between them. Germline assignment: CDR1 MDHEN and CDR2 SYDVKM. The CDR3 covers 13 residues.

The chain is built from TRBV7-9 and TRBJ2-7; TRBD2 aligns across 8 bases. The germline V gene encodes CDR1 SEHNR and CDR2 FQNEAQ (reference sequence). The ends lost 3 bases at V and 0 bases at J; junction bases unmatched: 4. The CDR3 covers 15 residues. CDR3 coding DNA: TGTGCCAGCAGCTTGGGCGGGGGGAGCTCCTACGAGCAGTACTTC. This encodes CASSLGGGSSYEQYF. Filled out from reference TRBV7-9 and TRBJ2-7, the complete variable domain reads DTGVSQNPRHKITKRGQNVTFRCDPISEHNRLYWYRQTLGQGPEFLTYFQNEAQLEKSRLLSDRFSAERPKGSFSTLEIQRTEQGDSAMYLCASSLGGGSSYEQYFGPGTRLTVT.

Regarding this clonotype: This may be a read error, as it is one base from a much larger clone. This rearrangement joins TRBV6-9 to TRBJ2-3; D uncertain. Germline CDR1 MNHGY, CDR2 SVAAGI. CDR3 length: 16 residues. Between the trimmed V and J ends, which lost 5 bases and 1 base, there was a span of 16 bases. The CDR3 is CASSPRTDVRTDTQYF. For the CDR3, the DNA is TGTGCCAGCAGTCCCAGGACCGACGTCCGCACAGATACGCAGTATTTT.

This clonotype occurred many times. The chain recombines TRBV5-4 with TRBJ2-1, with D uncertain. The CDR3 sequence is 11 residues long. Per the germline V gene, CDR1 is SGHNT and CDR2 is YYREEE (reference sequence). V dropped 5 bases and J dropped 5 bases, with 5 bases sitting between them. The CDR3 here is CASSLNNEQFF. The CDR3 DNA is TGTGCCAGCAGTTTGAACAATGAGCAGTTCTTC.

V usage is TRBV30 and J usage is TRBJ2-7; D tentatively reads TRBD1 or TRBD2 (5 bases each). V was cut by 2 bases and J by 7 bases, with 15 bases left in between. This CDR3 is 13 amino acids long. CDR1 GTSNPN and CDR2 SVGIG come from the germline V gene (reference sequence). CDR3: CAWSRDGGGEQYF. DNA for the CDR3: TGTGCCTGGAGTCGGGACGGTGGTGGGGAGCAGTACTTC. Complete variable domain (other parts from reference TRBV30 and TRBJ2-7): SQTIHQWPATLVQPVGSPLSLECTVEGTSNPNLYWYRQAAGRGLQLLFYSVGIGQISSEVPQNLSASRPQDRQFILSSKKLLLSDSGFYLCAWSRDGGGEQYFGPGTRLTVT.

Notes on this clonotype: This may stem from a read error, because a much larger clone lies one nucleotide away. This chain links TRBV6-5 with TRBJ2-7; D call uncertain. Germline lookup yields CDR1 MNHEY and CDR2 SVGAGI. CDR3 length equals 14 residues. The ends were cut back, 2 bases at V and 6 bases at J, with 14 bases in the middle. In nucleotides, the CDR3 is TGTGCCAGCAGTTACACCCCCACAAGGGTCGAGCAGTACTTC. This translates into CASSYTPTRVEQYF.

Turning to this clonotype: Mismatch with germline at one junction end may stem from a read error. The CDR3 DNA follows: TGCAGCGTTGAAGATCGCCACAAAGAGACCCGGTACTTC. It specifies CSVEDRHKETRYF. The chain joins TRBV29-1 to TRBJ2-5; D remains ambiguous. CDR1 is SQVTM, CDR2 ANQGSEA, per germline. This CDR3 comprises 13 residues.

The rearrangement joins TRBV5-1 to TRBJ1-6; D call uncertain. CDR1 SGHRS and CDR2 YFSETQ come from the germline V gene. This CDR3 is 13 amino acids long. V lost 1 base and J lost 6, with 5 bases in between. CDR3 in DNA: TGCGCCAGCAGCTTGTATCCTAATTCACCCCTCCACTTT. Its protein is CASSLYPNSPLHF.

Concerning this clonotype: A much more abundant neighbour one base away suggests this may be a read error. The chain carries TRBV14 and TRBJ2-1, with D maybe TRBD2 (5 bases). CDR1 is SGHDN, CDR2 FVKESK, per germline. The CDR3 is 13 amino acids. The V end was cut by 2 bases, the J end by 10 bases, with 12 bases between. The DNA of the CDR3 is TGTGCCAGCAGCCAACTATGGTGGGAGGAGCAGTTCTTC. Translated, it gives CASSQLWWEEQFF.

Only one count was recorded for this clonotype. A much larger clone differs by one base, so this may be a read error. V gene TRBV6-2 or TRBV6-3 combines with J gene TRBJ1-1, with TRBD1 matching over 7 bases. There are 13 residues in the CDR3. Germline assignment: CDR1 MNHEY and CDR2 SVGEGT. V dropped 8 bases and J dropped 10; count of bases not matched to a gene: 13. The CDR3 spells CASEERQGGGAFF. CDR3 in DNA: TGTGCCAGCGAAGAAAGACAGGGCGGAGGAGCTTTCTTT.

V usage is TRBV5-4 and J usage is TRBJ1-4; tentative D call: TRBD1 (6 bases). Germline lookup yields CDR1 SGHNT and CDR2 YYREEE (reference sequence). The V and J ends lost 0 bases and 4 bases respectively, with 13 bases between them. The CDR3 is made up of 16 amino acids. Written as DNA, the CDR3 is TGTGCCAGCAGCTTGGGACCGACAGGAGTTAATGAAAAACTGTTTTTT. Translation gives CASSLGPTGVNEKLFF.

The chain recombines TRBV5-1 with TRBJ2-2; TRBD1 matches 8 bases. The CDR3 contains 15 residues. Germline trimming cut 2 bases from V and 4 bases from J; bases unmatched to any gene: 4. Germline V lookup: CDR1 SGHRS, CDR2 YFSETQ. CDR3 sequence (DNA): TGCGCCAGCAGCTTACTAACAGGGGGCACCGGGGAGCTGTTTTTT. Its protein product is CASSLLTGGTGELFF. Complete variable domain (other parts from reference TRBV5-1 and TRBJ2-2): KAGVTQTPRYLIKTRGQQVTLSCSPISGHRSVSWYQQTPGQGLQFLFEYFSETQRNKGNFPGRFSGRQFSNSRSEMNVSTLELGDSALYLCASSLLTGGTGELFFGEGSRLTVL.

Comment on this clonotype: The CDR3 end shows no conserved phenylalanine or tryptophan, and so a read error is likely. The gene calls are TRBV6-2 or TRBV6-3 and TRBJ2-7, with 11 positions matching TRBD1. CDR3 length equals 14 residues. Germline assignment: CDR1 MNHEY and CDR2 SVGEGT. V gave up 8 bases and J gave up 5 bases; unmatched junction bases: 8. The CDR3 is CASSGTGGSHEQYS. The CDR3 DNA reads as TGTGCCAGCTCAGGGACAGGGGGTTCCCACGAGCAGTACTCC.

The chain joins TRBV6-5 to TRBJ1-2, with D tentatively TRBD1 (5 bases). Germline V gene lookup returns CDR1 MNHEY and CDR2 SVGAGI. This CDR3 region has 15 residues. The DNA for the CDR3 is TGTCCTAGCAGTTACAACAGGATGACTAACTATGGCTACACCTTC. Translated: CPSSYNRMTNYGYTF.

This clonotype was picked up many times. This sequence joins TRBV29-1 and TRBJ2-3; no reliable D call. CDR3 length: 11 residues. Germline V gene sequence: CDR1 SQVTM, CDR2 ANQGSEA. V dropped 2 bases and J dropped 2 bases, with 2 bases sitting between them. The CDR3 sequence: CSVENTDTQYF. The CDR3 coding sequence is TGCAGCGTTGAAAACACAGATACGCAGTATTTT.

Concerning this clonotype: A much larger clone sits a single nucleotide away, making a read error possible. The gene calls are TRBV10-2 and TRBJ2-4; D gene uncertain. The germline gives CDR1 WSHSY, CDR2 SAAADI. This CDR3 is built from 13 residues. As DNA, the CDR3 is TGCGCCAGCAGTGTACACGCCAAAAACATTAAGTACTTC. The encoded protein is CASSVHAKNIKYF.

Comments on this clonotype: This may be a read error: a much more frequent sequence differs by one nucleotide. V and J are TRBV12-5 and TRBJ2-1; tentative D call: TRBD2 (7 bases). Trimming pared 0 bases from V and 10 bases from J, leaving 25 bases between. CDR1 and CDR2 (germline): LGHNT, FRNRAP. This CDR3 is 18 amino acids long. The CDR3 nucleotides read TGTGCTAGTGGTTTGGTCCTAGTCCCGGGACGGGGGGCAGTAGAGCAGTTCTTC. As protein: CASGLVLVPGRGAVEQFF. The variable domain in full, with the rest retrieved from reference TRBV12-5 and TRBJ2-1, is DARVTQTPRHKVTEMGQEVTMRCQPILGHNTVFWYRQTMMQGLELLAYFRNRAPLDDSGMPKDRFSAEMPDATLATLKIQPSEPRDSAVYFCASGLVLVPGRGAVEQFFGPGTRLTVL.

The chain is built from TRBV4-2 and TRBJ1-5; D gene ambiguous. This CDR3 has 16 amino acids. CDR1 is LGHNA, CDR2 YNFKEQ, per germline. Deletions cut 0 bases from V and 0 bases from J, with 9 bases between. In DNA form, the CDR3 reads TGTGCCAGCAGCCAAGAGCCTCGAGTTAGCAATCAGCCCCAGCATTTT. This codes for CASSQEPRVSNQPQHF.

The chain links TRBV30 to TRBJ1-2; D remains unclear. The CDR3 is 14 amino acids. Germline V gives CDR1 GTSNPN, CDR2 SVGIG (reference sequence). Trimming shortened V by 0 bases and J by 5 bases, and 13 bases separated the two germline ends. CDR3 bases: TGTGCCTGGAGTGTCCCTGAAGGGTTTTATGGCTACACCTTC. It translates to CAWSVPEGFYGYTF.

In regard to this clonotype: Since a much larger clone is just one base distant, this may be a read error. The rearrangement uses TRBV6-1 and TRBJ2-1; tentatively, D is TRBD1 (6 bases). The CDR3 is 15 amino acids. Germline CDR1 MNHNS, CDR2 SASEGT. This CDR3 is CASSSWTDAYNERFF. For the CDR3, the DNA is TGTGCCAGCAGCTCTTGGACAGACGCCTACAATGAGCGGTTCTTC.

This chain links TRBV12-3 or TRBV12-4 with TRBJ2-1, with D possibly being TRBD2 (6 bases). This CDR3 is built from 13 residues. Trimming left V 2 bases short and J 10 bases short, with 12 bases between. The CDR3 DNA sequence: TGTGCCAGCAGTTTATCTAGCGCCTACGAGCAGTTCTTC. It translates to CASSLSSAYEQFF.

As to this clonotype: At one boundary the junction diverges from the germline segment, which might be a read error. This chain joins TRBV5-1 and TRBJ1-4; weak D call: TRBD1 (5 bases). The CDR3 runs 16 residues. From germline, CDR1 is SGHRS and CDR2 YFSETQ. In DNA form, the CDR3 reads TGTGCCAGCAGCTCCGGAGGTCTAGGGGCTAATGAAAGACTGTTTTTT. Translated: CASSSGGLGANERLFF.

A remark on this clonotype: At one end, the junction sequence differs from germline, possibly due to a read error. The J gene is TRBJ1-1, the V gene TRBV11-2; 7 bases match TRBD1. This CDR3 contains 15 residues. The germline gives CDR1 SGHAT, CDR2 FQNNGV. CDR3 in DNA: TGTGCCAACAGCAACGGAGAGGGGGCTTCGGGTGAAGCTTTCTTT. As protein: CANSNGEGASGEAFF. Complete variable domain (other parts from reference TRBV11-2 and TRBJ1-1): EAGVAQSPRYKIIEKRQSVAFWCNPISGHATLYWYQQILGQGPKLLIQFQNNGVVDDSQLPKDRFSAERLKGVDSTLKIQPAKLEDSAVYLCANSNGEGASGEAFFGQGTRLTVV.

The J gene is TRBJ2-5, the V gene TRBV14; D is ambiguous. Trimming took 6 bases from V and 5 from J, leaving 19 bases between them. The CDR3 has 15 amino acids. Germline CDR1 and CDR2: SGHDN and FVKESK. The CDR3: CASSIPGSSAETQYF. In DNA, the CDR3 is TGTGCCAGCAGTATTCCGGGCTCTTCGGCGGAGACCCAGTACTTC. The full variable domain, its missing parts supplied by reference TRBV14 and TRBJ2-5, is EAGVTQFPSHSVIEKGQTVTLRCDPISGHDNLYWYRRVMGKEIKFLLHFVKESKQDESGMPNNRFLAERTGGTYSTLKVQPAELEDSGVYFCASSIPGSSAETQYFGPGTRLLVL.